The next 16 T cell receptor beta chains were all read from a single sample in a study of primary melanoma T cells and metastatic recurrence. This table comes from immunoSEQ multiplex PCR, and its TCRdb copy is limited to in-frame clones, with some not included. The sample holds 1,100 or so clones, over 80% seen once. Material for sequencing was melanoma tumor tissue. The receptor set was obtained from a human donor with melanoma.

The chain employs TRBV19 and TRBJ2-5; either TRBD1 or TRBD2 may fit D (5 bases each). Trimming removed 9 bases at V and 10 bases at J, with 18 bases between. CDR1 LNHDA and CDR2 SQIVND come from the germline V gene (reference sequence). This CDR3 is built from 12 residues. CDR3 nucleotide sequence: TGTGCCAGCCGAGGGGTTCGTAGTATCCAGTACTTC. Translation gives CASRGVRSIQYF.

The rearrangement uses TRBV6-7 and TRBJ2-7, with a tentative D call TRBD1 (6 bases). TRBV6-7 is an ORF for which the function is uncertain. Trimming removed 5 bases at V and 5 bases at J, with 16 bases between. This CDR3 has 14 residues. CDR3 sequence (DNA): TGTGCCAGCAGTGAAACTCAGGGGAACCACGAGCAGTACTTC. Its translation: CASSETQGNHEQYF.

The rearrangement links TRBV11-3 to TRBJ2-3, with D maybe TRBD2 (6 bases). The CDR3 has 15 residues. Germline V gene lookup returns CDR1 SGHNT and CDR2 YENEEA. V was trimmed by 7 bases and J by 3 bases, leaving 17 bases between them. The CDR3 bases are TGTGCCAGCACGCCGCGGGGCCTTAGGACAGATACGCAGTATTTT. Translation gives CASTPRGLRTDTQYF.

The chain employs TRBV11-3 and TRBJ2-1; 8 positions match TRBD2. The V and J ends lost 7 bases and 5 bases, in that order; junction bases with no gene match: 13. This CDR3 is 16 amino acids long. The germline V gene encodes CDR1 SGHNT and CDR2 YENEEA. CDR3 nucleotides: TGTGCCAGCAATCAAATCTCGACTAGCGCCGACAATGAGCAGTTCTTC. It encodes CASNQISTSADNEQFF.

The chain employs TRBV25-1 and TRBJ2-3, with D possibly matching TRBD1 (6 bases). Per germline, CDR1 MGHDK and CDR2 SYGVNS. Trimming removed 3 bases from V and 2 bases from J, with 15 bases in between. This CDR3 has 16 amino acids. The CDR3 DNA sequence: TGTGCCAGCAGTGAGCTAGCCGCAGGGGTCACAGATACGCAGTATTTT. Amino acid sequence: CASSELAAGVTDTQYF. Full variable domain (missing parts from reference TRBV25-1 and TRBJ2-3): EADIYQTPRYLVIGTGKKITLECSQTMGHDKMYWYQQDPGMELHLIHYSYGVNSTEKGDLSSESTVSRIRTEHFPLTLESARPSHTSQYLCASSELAAGVTDTQYFGPGTRLTVL.

The gene calls are TRBV23-1 and TRBJ1-1, with a tentative D call TRBD1 (6 bases). TRBV23-1 is placed among ORFs of uncertain function. V dropped 6 bases and J dropped 5 bases, with 19 bases sitting between them. The CDR3 extends over 15 amino acids. The CDR3 DNA reads as TGCGCCAGCAGCCAACAACGGGGGGCAGGAACTGAAGCTTTCTTT. Translated: CASSQQRGAGTEAFF.

The gene calls are TRBV2 and TRBJ2-6; D unresolved. Germline CDR1 reads SNHLY; CDR2 reads FYNNEI. The CDR3 is 14 amino acids. Between the trimmed V and J ends, which lost 9 bases and 0 bases, there was a span of 9 bases. CDR3 protein: CARRISSGANVLTF. Here the CDR3 DNA reads TGTGCCAGAAGAATAAGCTCTGGGGCCAACGTCCTGACTTTC.

The sample holds one count of this clone. V usage is TRBV10-2 and J usage is TRBJ1-1; tentative D call: TRBD1 (5 bases). Per germline, CDR1 WSHSY and CDR2 SAAADI. V was clipped by 0 bases and J by 3 bases, with 26 bases between them. The CDR3 has 20 amino acids. The CDR3 here is CASSESGGVEARCFDTEAFF. The CDR3 bases are TGCGCCAGCAGTGAGTCTGGGGGAGTGGAGGCGAGGTGCTTCGACACTGAAGCTTTCTTT.

This clone was found once. The chain recombines TRBV19 with TRBJ2-3; 7 bases line up with TRBD2. Germline CDR1 and CDR2: LNHDA and SQIVND (reference sequence). J gave up 4 bases and V 2 bases, and 15 bases lay outside the gene matches. The CDR3 length is 18 residues. The CDR3 nucleotides are TGTGCCAGTAGTATATTGTCTGTTGGACTAGTGGGCCCAGATACGCAGTATTTT. This encodes CASSILSVGLVGPDTQYF.

This clone was detected once. The chain recombines TRBV19 with TRBJ2-1; D perhaps matches TRBD2 (6 bases). V was pared by 8 bases and J by 0 bases, with 11 bases between. The CDR3 sequence is 14 residues long. Germline V CDR1 and CDR2: LNHDA, SQIVND (reference sequence). CDR3 region: CASRPGGSYNEQFF. Here the CDR3 DNA reads TGTGCCAGTCGCCCCGGGGGCTCCTACAATGAGCAGTTCTTC.

The chain couples TRBV18 to TRBJ1-4, with D unclear. The CDR3 contains 16 residues. Germline-derived CDR1 and CDR2 are KGHSH and LQKENI. Trimming took 2 bases from V and 4 from J, leaving 14 bases between them. The chain's CDR3 is CASSPRVEGLNEKLFF. The CDR3 DNA is TGTGCCAGCTCACCAAGAGTTGAGGGCCTTAATGAAAAACTGTTTTTT.

This clone occurred once. The V gene is TRBV23-1, the J gene TRBJ2-7; perhaps TRBD2 as D (5 bases). TRBV23-1 is placed among ORFs of uncertain function. The CDR3 is 13 amino acids. Trimming removed 6 bases from V and 3 bases from J, with 12 bases in between. The CDR3 bases are TGCGCCAGCAGCCAAGGACTCTACTACGAGCAGTACTTC. Its translation is CASSQGLYYEQYF.

V and J are TRBV19 and TRBJ2-7, with 7 bases fitting TRBD2. V trimming: 3 bases; J trimming: 0 bases; junction bases outside the gene matches: 5. CDR3 length: 15 residues. Looked up from germline, CDR1 is LNHDA and CDR2 is SQIVND (reference sequence). The CDR3 is CASSIQSSGSYEQYF. The CDR3 coding sequence is TGTGCCAGTAGTATTCAGTCTAGCGGCTCCTACGAGCAGTACTTC.

As regards this clone: One end of the junction does not line up with germline, which may come from a read error. V and J are TRBV19 and TRBJ1-3; D not resolved. The CDR3 sequence is 13 residues long. Germline V lookup: CDR1 LNHDA, CDR2 SQIVND (reference sequence). Written as DNA, the CDR3 is TGTGCCAGTATGGGGTTTTATGGAAATACCATATATTTT. Protein sequence: CASMGFYGNTIYF. The whole variable domain, remainder taken from reference TRBV19 and TRBJ1-3, is DGGITQSPKYLFRKEGQNVTLSCEQNLNHDAMYWYRQDPGQGLRLIYYSQIVNDFQKGDIAEGYSVSREKKESFPLTVTSAQKNPTAFYLCASMGFYGNTIYFGEGSWLTVV.

A few counts support this clone. This chain uses TRBV19 with TRBJ2-1, with D unresolved. This CDR3 has 12 residues. V was trimmed by 3 bases and J by 7 bases, leaving 7 bases between them. Germline V gene lookup returns CDR1 LNHDA and CDR2 SQIVND (reference sequence). CDR3 in DNA: TGTGCCAGTAGTATTCTCTGGAATGAGCAGTTCTTC. Encoded protein: CASSILWNEQFF.

V gene TRBV7-1 combines with J gene TRBJ2-5; D is ambiguous. TRBV7-1 falls under the ORF class, with uncertain function. V lost 3 bases, J lost 3 bases, and 8 bases lay in between. The CDR3 length is 13 residues. The CDR3 DNA reads TGTGCCAGCAGCTCCCCGGGCAAAGAGACCCAGTACTTC. Protein product: CASSSPGKETQYF.